Listed below are T cell receptor beta chains from one sample, sequenced in a study of blood T cell repertoires in COVID-19. Repertoires were generated with immunoSEQ multiplex PCR, while TCRdb's copy carries only in-frame clones and drops some. This table holds approximately 350,000 clones, more than 80% found once. The sample comprised peripheral blood. The receptors originated from a woman aged 30 to 39 with COVID-19, enrolled during active disease. Both conserved end residues are part of each CDR3. The order of the fields is J gene, V gene, clone size, D gene, CDR3 protein, CDR3 DNA. A D gene is named only where the DNA matches it firmly. For some rows the clone size is stated as once, few or many, or as a class when expanded; others skip it.

>TRBJ1-1|TRBV5-5|.|.
CASSIREGKNTEAFF
TGTGCCAGCAGCATAAGGGAGGGGAAAAACACTGAAGCTTTCTTT
>TRBJ2-7|TRBV7-8|.|.
CASSSRGRAGYEQYF
TGTGCCAGCAGCTCCCGAGGCAGGGCTGGGTACGAGCAGTACTTC
>TRBJ2-1|TRBV24-1|.|TRBD1
CATRGTGSRDEQFF
TGTGCCACCAGGGGGACAGGGTCGAGGGATGAGCAGTTCTTC
>TRBJ2-7|TRBV4-2|few|TRBD2
CASSQDRGGAYEQYF
TGTGCCAGCAGCCAAGATCGCGGGGGGGCCTACGAGCAGTACTTC
>TRBJ2-7|TRBV6-2/TRBV6-3|.|TRBD1
CASSPTGESYEQYF
TGTGCCAGCAGTCCGACAGGGGAGTCCTACGAGCAGTACTTC
>TRBJ2-3|TRBV11-2|.|.
CASSLSAGFSTDTQYF
TGTGCCAGCAGCTTATCAGCAGGGTTTAGCACAGATACGCAGTATTTT
>TRBJ2-3|TRBV5-1|.|.
CASSLRAGRTDTQYF
TGCGCCAGCAGCTTGAGGGCAGGGCGCACAGATACGCAGTATTTT
>TRBJ2-1|TRBV11-3|.|TRBD2
CASSLEKGGGPLRLAGRWDEQFF
TGTGCCAGCAGCTTAGAGAAAGGAGGGGGGCCGCTCCGACTAGCGGGAAGGTGGGATGAGCAGTTCTTC
>TRBJ2-3|TRBV6-5|.|TRBD1
CASSTGTGYTQYF
TGTGCCAGCAGCACCGGGACAGGGTATACGCAGTATTTT
>TRBJ1-2|TRBV28|once|TRBD1
CASTITQGESGYTF
TGTGCCAGCACCATAACACAGGGGGAAAGTGGCTACACCTTC
>TRBJ1-6|TRBV2|.|TRBD1
CASSELGQVNSPLHF
TGTGCCAGCAGTGAACTGGGACAGGTTAATTCACCCCTCCACTTT
>TRBJ1-2|TRBV24-1|.|.
CATSEWGLGYTF
TGTGCCACCAGTGAGTGGGGGCTCGGCTACACCTTC
>TRBJ1-6|TRBV6-5|.|.
CAQQSGVRNSPLHF
TGTGCCCAGCAATCAGGGGTTCGAAATTCACCCCTCCACTTT
>TRBJ2-1|TRBV5-4|.|.
CASSQAPRTDYNEQFF
TGTGCCAGCAGTCAGGCCCCGCGGACAGACTACAATGAGCAGTTCTTC
>TRBJ2-3|TRBV30|.|.
CAWSVRGKATDTQYF
TGTGCCTGGAGTGTACGAGGAAAAGCCACAGATACGCAGTATTTT
>TRBJ1-3|TRBV4-1|.|.
CASSQEGRGPSSGNTIYF
TGCGCCAGCAGCCAGGAGGGACGGGGACCTAGCTCTGGAAACACCATATATTTT
>TRBJ1-2|TRBV29-1|.|.
CSVEGREDYGYTF
TGCAGCGTTGAGGGCAGGGAGGACTATGGCTACACCTTC
>TRBJ2-6|TRBV7-2|.|.
CASRLHADSGANVLTF
TGTGCCAGCAGGTTACACGCGGACTCTGGGGCCAACGTCCTGACTTTC
>TRBJ2-6|TRBV11-2|.|TRBD2
CASSFTSGRASGANVLTF
TGTGCCAGCAGCTTCACTAGCGGGAGGGCCTCTGGGGCCAACGTCCTGACTTTC
>TRBJ2-2|TRBV28|.|.
CASLPPGGYTGELFF
TGTGCCAGCCTCCCTCCCGGCGGGTACACCGGGGAGCTGTTTTTT
>TRBJ2-7|TRBV6-5|.|.
CASSQSYEQYF
TGTGCCAGCAGTCAGTCCTACGAGCAGTACTTC
>TRBJ1-2|TRBV27|.|TRBD1
CASSFSGAGGRYGYTF
TGTGCCAGCAGTTTTTCAGGGGCAGGGGGACGTTATGGCTACACCTTC
>TRBJ2-7|TRBV4-3|.|.
CASSEGAGLQTYEQYF
TGCGCCAGCAGCGAAGGAGCGGGCCTACAGACCTACGAGCAGTACTTC
>TRBJ2-3|TRBV6-5|.|.
CASSYTAGPTDTQYF
TGTGCCAGCAGTTACACGGCGGGACCCACAGATACGCAGTATTTT
>TRBJ1-2|TRBV7-2|.|.
CASSFMGSGGYTF
TGTGCCAGCAGCTTTATGGGGAGCGGAGGCTACACCTTC
>TRBJ1-1|TRBV27|.|.
CASSLVPGLAFF
TGTGCCAGCAGTTTAGTTCCGGGATTGGCTTTCTTT
>TRBJ2-2|TRBV6-4|.|TRBD2
CASLLLAGYYTGELFF
TGTGCCAGCCTCCTCCTAGCGGGATATTACACCGGGGAGCTGTTTTTT
>TRBJ2-1|TRBV29-1|.|.
CSVAAGTSHNEQFF
TGCAGCGTTGCAGCCGGGACATCCCACAATGAGCAGTTCTTC
>TRBJ1-4|TRBV24-1|few|TRBD1
CATSDPPGQGQGEKLFF
TGTGCCACCAGTGACCCCCCGGGACAGGGGCAGGGGGAAAAACTGTTTTTT
>TRBJ1-2|TRBV4-3|.|.
CASSQEGGAGYGYTF
TGCGCCAGCAGCCAAGAAGGGGGAGCTGGGTATGGCTACACCTTC